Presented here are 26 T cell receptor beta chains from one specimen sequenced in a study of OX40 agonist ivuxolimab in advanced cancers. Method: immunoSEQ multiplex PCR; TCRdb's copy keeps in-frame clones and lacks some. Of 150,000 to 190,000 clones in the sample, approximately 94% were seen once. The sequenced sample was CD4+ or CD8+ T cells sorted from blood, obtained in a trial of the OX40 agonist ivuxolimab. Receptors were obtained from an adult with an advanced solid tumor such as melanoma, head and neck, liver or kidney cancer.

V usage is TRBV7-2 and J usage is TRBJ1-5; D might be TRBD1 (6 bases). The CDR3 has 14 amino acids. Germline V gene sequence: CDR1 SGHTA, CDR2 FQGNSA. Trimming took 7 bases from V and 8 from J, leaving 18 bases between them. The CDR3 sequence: CASTLDGTSKPQHF. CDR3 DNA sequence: TGTGCCAGCACCCTAGACGGGACAAGCAAGCCCCAGCATTTT.

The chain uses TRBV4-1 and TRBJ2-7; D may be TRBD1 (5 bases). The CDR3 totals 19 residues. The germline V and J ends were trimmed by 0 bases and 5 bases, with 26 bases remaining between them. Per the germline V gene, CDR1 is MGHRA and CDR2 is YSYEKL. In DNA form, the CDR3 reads TGCGCCAGCAGCCAAGATTCAGGGCGAAAGGCTATCAGGTCAAACGAGCAGTACTTC. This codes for CASSQDSGRKAIRSNEQYF.

CDR3 region: CASRAGGGAHRRQYF. The DNA of the CDR3 is TGTGCCAGCAGGGCTGGAGGGGGCGCCCATAGAAGGCAGTACTTC. The genes are TRBV14 and TRBJ2-7; a weak D match, TRBD1 (7 bases). Germline CDR1 reads SGHDN; CDR2 reads FVKESK. This CDR3 has 15 amino acids. Trimming took off 6 bases at V and 9 bases at J, with 24 bases between the two ends.

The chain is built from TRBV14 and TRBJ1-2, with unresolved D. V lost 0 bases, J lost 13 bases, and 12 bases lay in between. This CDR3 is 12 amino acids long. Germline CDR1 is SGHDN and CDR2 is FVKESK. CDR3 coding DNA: TGTGCCAGCAGCCAAGATCACCCGGCCAGCACCTTC. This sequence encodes CASSQDHPASTF.

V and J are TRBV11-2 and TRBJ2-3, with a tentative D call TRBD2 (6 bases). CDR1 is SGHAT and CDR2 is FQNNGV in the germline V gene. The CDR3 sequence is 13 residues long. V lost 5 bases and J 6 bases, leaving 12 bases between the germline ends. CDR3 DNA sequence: TGTGCCAGCAGCGGGAGGTTGGAGGATACGCAGTATTTT. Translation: CASSGRLEDTQYF. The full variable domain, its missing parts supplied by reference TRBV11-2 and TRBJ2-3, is EAGVAQSPRYKIIEKRQSVAFWCNPISGHATLYWYQQILGQGPKLLIQFQNNGVVDDSQLPKDRFSAERLKGVDSTLKIQPAKLEDSAVYLCASSGRLEDTQYFGPGTRLTVL.

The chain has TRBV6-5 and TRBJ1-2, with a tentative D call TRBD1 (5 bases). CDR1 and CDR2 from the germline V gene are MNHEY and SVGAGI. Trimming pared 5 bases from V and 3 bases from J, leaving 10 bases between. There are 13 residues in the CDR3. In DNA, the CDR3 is TGTGCCAGCAGTCCCCGGGGGTACTATGGCTACACCTTC. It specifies CASSPRGYYGYTF.

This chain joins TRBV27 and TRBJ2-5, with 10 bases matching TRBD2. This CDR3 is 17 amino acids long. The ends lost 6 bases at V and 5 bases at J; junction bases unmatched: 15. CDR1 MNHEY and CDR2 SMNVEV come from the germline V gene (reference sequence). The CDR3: CASSSRVSGRASETQYF. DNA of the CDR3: TGTGCCAGCAGCTCAAGGGTGAGCGGGAGGGCCTCGGAGACCCAGTACTTC.

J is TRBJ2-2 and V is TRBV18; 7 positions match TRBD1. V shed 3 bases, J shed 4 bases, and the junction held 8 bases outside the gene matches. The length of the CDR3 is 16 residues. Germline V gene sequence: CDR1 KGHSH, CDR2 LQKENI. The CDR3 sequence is CASSPELGQSTGELFF. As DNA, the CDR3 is TGTGCCAGCTCACCTGAGTTGGGACAGAGCACCGGGGAGCTGTTTTTT.

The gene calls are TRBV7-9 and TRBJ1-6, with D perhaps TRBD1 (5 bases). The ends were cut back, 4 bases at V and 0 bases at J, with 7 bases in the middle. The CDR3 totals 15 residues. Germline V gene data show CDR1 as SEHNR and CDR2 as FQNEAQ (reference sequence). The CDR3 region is CASSSDSSYNSPLHF. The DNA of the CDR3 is TGTGCCAGCAGCTCAGACAGCTCCTATAATTCACCCCTCCACTTT.

As DNA, the CDR3 is TGTGCCATCAGCGGGGGACTAGCGGGAGGAAGGAATGAGCAGTTCTTC. Translating gives CAISGGLAGGRNEQFF. V usage is TRBV10-3 and J usage is TRBJ2-1, with 15 bases lining up with TRBD2. The V gene end was trimmed by 6 bases and the J gene end by 7 bases; junction bases not matched to a gene: 7. The CDR3 loop spans 16 amino acids. Germline lookup yields CDR1 ENHRY and CDR2 SYGVKD.

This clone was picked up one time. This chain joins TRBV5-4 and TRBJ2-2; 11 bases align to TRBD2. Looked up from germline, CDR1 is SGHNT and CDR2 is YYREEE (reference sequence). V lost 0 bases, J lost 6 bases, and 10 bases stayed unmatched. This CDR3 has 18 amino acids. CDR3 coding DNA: TGTGCCAGCAGCTTGGGATCCCGGCTAGCGGGAGGAGCCGGGGAGCTGTTTTTT. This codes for CASSLGSRLAGGAGELFF.

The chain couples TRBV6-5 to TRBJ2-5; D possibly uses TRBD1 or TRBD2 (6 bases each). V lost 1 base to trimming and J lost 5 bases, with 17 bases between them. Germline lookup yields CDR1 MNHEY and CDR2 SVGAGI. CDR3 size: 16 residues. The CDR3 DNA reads TGTGCCAGCAGTTACTGGGGGGCGTTAGGACGCGAGACCCAGTACTTC. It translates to CASSYWGALGRETQYF.

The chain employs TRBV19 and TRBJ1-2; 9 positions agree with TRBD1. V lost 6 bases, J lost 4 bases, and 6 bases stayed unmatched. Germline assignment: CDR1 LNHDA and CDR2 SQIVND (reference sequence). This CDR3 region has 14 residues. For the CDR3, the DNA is TGTGCCAGTAGCTTGGACAGGGGTGTCTATGGCTACACCTTC. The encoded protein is CASSLDRGVYGYTF.

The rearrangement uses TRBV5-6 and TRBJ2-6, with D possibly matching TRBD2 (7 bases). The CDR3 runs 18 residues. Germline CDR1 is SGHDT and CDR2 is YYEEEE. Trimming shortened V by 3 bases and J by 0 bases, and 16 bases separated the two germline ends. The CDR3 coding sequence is TGTGCCAGCAGCTCGGGGGGCCCGAGAGTCTCTGGGGCCAACGTCCTGACTTTC. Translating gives CASSSGGPRVSGANVLTF.

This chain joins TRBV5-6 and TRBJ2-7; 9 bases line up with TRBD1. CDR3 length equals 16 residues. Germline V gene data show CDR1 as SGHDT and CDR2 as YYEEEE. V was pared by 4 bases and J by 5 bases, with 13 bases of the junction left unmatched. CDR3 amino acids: CASSELRDRERHEQYF. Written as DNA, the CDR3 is TGTGCCAGCAGCGAGCTCCGGGACAGGGAAAGGCACGAGCAGTACTTC. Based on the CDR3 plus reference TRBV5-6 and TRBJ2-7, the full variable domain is DAGVTQSPTHLIKTRGQQVTLRCSPKSGHDTVSWYQQALGQGPQFIFQYYEEEERQRGNFPDRFSGHQFPNYSSELNVNALLLGDSALYLCASSELRDRERHEQYFGPGTRLTVT.

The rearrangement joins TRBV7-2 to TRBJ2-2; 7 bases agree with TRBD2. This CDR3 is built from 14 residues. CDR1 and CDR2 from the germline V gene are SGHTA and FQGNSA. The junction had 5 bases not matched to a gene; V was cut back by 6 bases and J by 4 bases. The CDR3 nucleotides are TGTGCCAGCAGGAGGGCGGGAGTCACCGGGGAGCTGTTTTTT. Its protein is CASRRAGVTGELFF. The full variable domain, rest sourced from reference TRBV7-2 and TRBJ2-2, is GAGVSQSPSNKVTEKGKDVELRCDPISGHTALYWYRQSLGQGLEFLIYFQGNSAPDKSGLPSDRFSAERTGGSVSTLTIQRTQQEDSAVYLCASRRAGVTGELFFGEGSRLTVL.

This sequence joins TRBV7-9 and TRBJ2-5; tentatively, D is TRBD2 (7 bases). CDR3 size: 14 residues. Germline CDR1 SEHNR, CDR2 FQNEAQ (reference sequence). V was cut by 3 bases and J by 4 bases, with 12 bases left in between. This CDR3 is CASSFRGAGETQYF. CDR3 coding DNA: TGTGCCAGCAGCTTTCGGGGGGCCGGAGAGACCCAGTACTTC.

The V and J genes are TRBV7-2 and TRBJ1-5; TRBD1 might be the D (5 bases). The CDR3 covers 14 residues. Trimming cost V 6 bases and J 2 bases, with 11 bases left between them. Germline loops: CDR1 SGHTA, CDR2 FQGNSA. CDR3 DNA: TGTGCCAGCAGTAATGACAGAGGCAATCAGCCCCAGCATTTT. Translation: CASSNDRGNQPQHF.

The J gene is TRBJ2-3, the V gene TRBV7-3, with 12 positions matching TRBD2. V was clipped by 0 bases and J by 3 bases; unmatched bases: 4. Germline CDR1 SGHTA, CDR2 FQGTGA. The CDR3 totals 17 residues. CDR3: CASSLTPSGRATDTQYF. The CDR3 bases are TGTGCCAGCAGCTTAACCCCTAGCGGGAGGGCGACAGATACGCAGTATTTT.

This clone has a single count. Here the CDR3 DNA reads TGTGCCAGCAGCCAGGTCCGAATAGGGGATTGGAACTATGGCTACACCTTC. It translates to CASSQVRIGDWNYGYTF. The chain recombines TRBV14 with TRBJ1-2, with TRBD1 as a possible D gene (5 bases). Trimming took 3 bases from V and 2 from J, leaving 19 bases between them. This CDR3 has 17 amino acids. From germline, CDR1 is SGHDN and CDR2 FVKESK. Filled out from reference TRBV14 and TRBJ1-2, the complete variable domain reads EAGVTQFPSHSVIEKGQTVTLRCDPISGHDNLYWYRRVMGKEIKFLLHFVKESKQDESGMPNNRFLAERTGGTYSTLKVQPAELEDSGVYFCASSQVRIGDWNYGYTFGSGTRLTVV.

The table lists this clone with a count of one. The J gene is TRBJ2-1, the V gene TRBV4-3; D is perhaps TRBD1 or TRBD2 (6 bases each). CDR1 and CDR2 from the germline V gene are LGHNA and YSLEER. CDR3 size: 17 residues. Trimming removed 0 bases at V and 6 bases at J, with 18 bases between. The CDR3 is CASSQDPVGGWGNEQFF. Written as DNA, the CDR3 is TGCGCCAGCAGCCAAGATCCGGTCGGGGGCTGGGGCAATGAGCAGTTCTTC.

CDR3 coding DNA: TGTGCCAGCAGTTTATATGGGAACTATGGCTACACCTTC. This codes for CASSLYGNYGYTF. The chain links TRBV27 to TRBJ1-2; D ambiguous. Germline CDR1 and CDR2: MNHEY and SMNVEV (reference sequence). V was shortened by 1 base and J by 2 bases, with 5 bases between the two germline ends. The CDR3 runs to 13 residues.

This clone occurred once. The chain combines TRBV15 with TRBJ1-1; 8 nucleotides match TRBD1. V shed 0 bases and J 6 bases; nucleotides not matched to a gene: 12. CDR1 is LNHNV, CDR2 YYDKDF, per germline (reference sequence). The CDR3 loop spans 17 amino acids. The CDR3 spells CATSRENIWTGWSEAFF. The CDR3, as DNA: TGTGCCACCAGCAGAGAAAACATTTGGACAGGGTGGTCTGAAGCTTTCTTT. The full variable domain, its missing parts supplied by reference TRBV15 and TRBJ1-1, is DAMVIQNPRYQVTQFGKPVTLSCSQTLNHNVMYWYQQKSSQAPKLLFHYYDKDFNNEADTPDNFQSRRPNTSFCFLDIRSPGLGDTAMYLCATSRENIWTGWSEAFFGQGTRLTVV.

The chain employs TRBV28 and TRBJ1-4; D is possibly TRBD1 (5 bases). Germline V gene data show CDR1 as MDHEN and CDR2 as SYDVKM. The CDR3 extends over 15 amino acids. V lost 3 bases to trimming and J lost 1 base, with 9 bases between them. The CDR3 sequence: CASSLRQLTNEKLFF. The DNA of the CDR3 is TGTGCCAGCAGTTTGAGACAGCTAACTAATGAAAAACTGTTTTTT.

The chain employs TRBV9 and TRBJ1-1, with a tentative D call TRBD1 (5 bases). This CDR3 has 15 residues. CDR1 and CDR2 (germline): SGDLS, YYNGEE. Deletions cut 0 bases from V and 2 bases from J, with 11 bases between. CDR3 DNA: TGTGCCAGCAGCGTAGGCGAGGGGCCCAACACTGAAGCTTTCTTT. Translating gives CASSVGEGPNTEAFF. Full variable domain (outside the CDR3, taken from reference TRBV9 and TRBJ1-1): DSGVTQTPKHLITATGQRVTLRCSPRSGDLSVYWYQQSLDQGLQFLIQYYNGEERAKGNILERFSAQQFPDLHSELNLSSLELGDSALYFCASSVGEGPNTEAFFGQGTRLTVV.

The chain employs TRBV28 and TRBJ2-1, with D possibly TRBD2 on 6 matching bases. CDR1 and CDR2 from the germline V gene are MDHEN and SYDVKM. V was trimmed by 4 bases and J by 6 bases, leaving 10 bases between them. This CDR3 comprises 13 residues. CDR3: CASSSGGGNEQFF. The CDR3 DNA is TGTGCCAGCAGTTCCGGGGGAGGCAATGAGCAGTTCTTC.